This record covers a single T cell receptor beta chain. PCR involved 60 Vbeta and 13 Jbeta primers. Clones were read by immunoSEQ multiplex PCR, and TCRdb kept only the in-frame ones, dropping some. The table records about 110,000 clones, about 80% of them present only once. The CDR3 has 14 residues. Germline V gene sequence: CDR1 MNHNS, CDR2 SASEGT. V was shortened by 3 bases and J by 4 bases, with 13 bases between the two germline ends. This specimen comes from a study of cytomegalovirus exposure and HLA in healthy donors. This TCR came from a woman between 18 and 29 years old in good health and CMV-seropositive. This chain connects TRBV6-1 to TRBJ2-7; maybe TRBD1 (7 bases). The sequenced sample consisted of PBMCs. The CDR3 region is CASSDRRGLYEQYF. The CDR3 nucleotides read TGTGCCAGCAGTGATCGGAGGGGGCTGTACGAGCAGTACTTC.